One sample yielded the 29 T cell receptor beta chains listed below, sequenced in a study of CD8+ T cells in alopecia areata. Extracted RNA was reverse transcribed into cDNA, the sequencing template. Libraries were prepared by immunoSEQ multiplex PCR; TCRdb keeps only in-frame clonotypes and omits some of them. The sample consists of some 150,000 clones, around four fifths of them appearing once. The treatment: oral pan-JAK inhibitor, 5-10 mg twice daily. Sequenced here: CD8+ T cells sorted from blood, sampled at week 4, from a patient treated with tofacitinib. These receptors all stem from a human donor with alopecia areata.

The CDR3 loop reads CASSLNVGDDIYEQYF. CDR3 in DNA: TGTGCCAGCAGCTTGAATGTTGGGGATGATATATACGAGCAGTACTTC. The chain carries TRBV5-6 and TRBJ2-7; D uncertain. This CDR3 is built from 16 residues. Germline loops: CDR1 SGHDT, CDR2 YYEEEE. V shed 1 base and J shed 4 bases, with 18 bases lying between them. Full variable domain (rest looked up from reference TRBV5-6 and TRBJ2-7): DAGVTQSPTHLIKTRGQQVTLRCSPKSGHDTVSWYQQALGQGPQFIFQYYEEEERQRGNFPDRFSGHQFPNYSSELNVNALLLGDSALYLCASSLNVGDDIYEQYFGPGTRLTVT.

This chain uses TRBV4-3 with TRBJ2-7; no reliable D call. The V and J ends lost 4 bases and 0 bases respectively, with 13 bases between them. The germline V gene has CDR1 LGHNA and CDR2 YSLEER. This CDR3 contains 15 residues. The CDR3 protein is CASSPASRNSYEQYF. The CDR3 DNA is TGCGCCAGCAGCCCGGCAAGCCGAAACTCCTACGAGCAGTACTTC.

The chain employs TRBV27 and TRBJ2-2; D is uncertain. V lost 4 bases and J lost 4, with 1 base in between. The CDR3 covers 11 residues. CDR1 MNHEY and CDR2 SMNVEV come from the germline V gene (reference sequence). This chain's CDR3 is CASSSTGELFF. CDR3 coding DNA: TGTGCCAGCAGTTCCACCGGGGAGCTGTTTTTT.

This clone was recorded only once. This chain connects TRBV4-3 to TRBJ2-3; no firm D call. Per germline, CDR1 LGHNA and CDR2 YSLEER. Trimming pared 2 bases from V and 4 bases from J, leaving 7 bases between. There are 13 residues in the CDR3. CDR3 in DNA: TGCGCCAGCAGCCAATATACCGCAGATACGCAGTATTTT. Translating it yields CASSQYTADTQYF.

The J gene is TRBJ1-5, the V gene TRBV12-5, with D unresolved. This CDR3 contains 13 residues. Trimming removed 8 bases from V and 0 bases from J, with 8 bases in between. Germline CDR1 is LGHNT and CDR2 is FRNRAP. The CDR3 reads CASSWTSNQPQHF. The CDR3, as DNA: TGTGCTAGTTCCTGGACTAGCAATCAGCCCCAGCATTTT. Based on the CDR3 plus reference TRBV12-5 and TRBJ1-5, the full variable domain is DARVTQTPRHKVTEMGQEVTMRCQPILGHNTVFWYRQTMMQGLELLAYFRNRAPLDDSGMPKDRFSAEMPDATLATLKIQPSEPRDSAVYFCASSWTSNQPQHFGDGTRLSIL.

The chain links TRBV5-6 to TRBJ2-1, with TRBD2 identical over 10 bases. The trim removed 2 bases at V and 8 bases at J, leaving 7 bases unmatched. The CDR3 loop spans 15 amino acids. Per germline, CDR1 SGHDT and CDR2 YYEEEE. CDR3 sequence: CASSFGLAERDEQFF. CDR3 nucleotide sequence: TGTGCCAGCAGCTTTGGACTAGCGGAGAGGGATGAGCAGTTCTTC.

The V and J genes are TRBV27 and TRBJ1-2; D uncertain. The V and J ends lost 2 bases and 4 bases respectively, with 14 bases between them. Germline V CDR1 and CDR2: MNHEY, SMNVEV (reference sequence). The CDR3 sequence is 15 residues long. CDR3 loop: CASSLGGSRIYGYTF. CDR3 DNA sequence: TGTGCCAGCAGTTTAGGAGGGTCCCGAATCTATGGCTACACCTTC.

The table lists this clone with a few counts. The genes are TRBV7-9 and TRBJ2-3; TRBD2 agrees at 10 bases. This CDR3 comprises 18 residues. CDR1 is SEHNR, CDR2 FQNEAQ, per germline (reference sequence). With 3 bases clipped from V and 2 bases from J, the junction kept 11 bases outside the gene matches. DNA for the CDR3: TGTGCCAGCAGCTTCCCCGCATATAGCGGGGGGAACACAGATACGCAGTATTTT. Its translation is CASSFPAYSGGNTDTQYF.

This clone was picked up one time. This chain links TRBV10-3 with TRBJ1-1; D uncertain. Germline CDR1 is ENHRY and CDR2 is SYGVKD. Trimming left V 0 bases short and J 5 bases short, with 10 bases between. The CDR3 spans 14 residues. This chain's CDR3 is CAISESGSWTEAFF. The CDR3 region has the DNA TGTGCCATCAGTGAGTCAGGGAGCTGGACTGAAGCTTTCTTT.

V gene TRBV9 combines with J gene TRBJ2-1, with D possibly matching TRBD1 (5 bases). Germline-derived CDR1 and CDR2 are SGDLS and YYNGEE. V lost 2 bases and J lost 4, with 7 bases in between. The CDR3 extends over 13 amino acids. CDR3 nucleotide sequence: TGTGCCAGCAGCGTGACAGTATACAATGAGCAGTTCTTC. This sequence encodes CASSVTVYNEQFF.

The genes are TRBV29-1 and TRBJ2-7, with 8 bases identical to TRBD1. Germline assignment: CDR1 SQVTM and CDR2 ANQGSEA. The CDR3 runs to 13 residues. The V and J ends lost 6 bases and 3 bases, in that order; junction bases with no gene match: 7. Here the CDR3 DNA reads TGCAGCGTCCTACCGGGACAGGACTACGAGCAGTACTTC. Residues: CSVLPGQDYEQYF.

This sequence joins TRBV13 and TRBJ2-1; D remains unclear. Trimming pared 2 bases from V and 3 bases from J, leaving 8 bases between. There are 14 residues in the CDR3. The germline V gene encodes CDR1 PRHDT and CDR2 FYEKMQ (reference sequence). The CDR3 is CASSLYGDYNEQFF. The CDR3 DNA is TGTGCCAGCAGCTTATATGGAGACTACAATGAGCAGTTCTTC. The full variable domain, in which reference TRBV13 and TRBJ2-1 provide the parts outside the CDR3, is AAGVIQSPRHLIKEKRETATLKCYPIPRHDTVYWYQQGPGQDPQFLISFYEKMQSDKGSIPDRFSAQQFSDYHSELNMSSLELGDSALYFCASSLYGDYNEQFFGPGTRLTVL.

The chain combines TRBV7-9 with TRBJ2-3; 8 positions match TRBD1. CDR3 length: 17 amino acids. Per the germline V gene, CDR1 is SEHNR and CDR2 is FQNEAQ (reference sequence). Germline trimming cut 2 bases from V and 1 base from J; bases unmatched to any gene: 8. In DNA form, the CDR3 reads TGTGCCAGCAGCTTACTCCAGACAGGGGCTGGCACAGATACGCAGTATTTT. Protein product: CASSLLQTGAGTDTQYF. The variable domain in full, completed from reference TRBV7-9 and TRBJ2-3, reads DTGVSQNPRHKITKRGQNVTFRCDPISEHNRLYWYRQTLGQGPEFLTYFQNEAQLEKSRLLSDRFSAERPKGSFSTLEIQRTEQGDSAMYLCASSLLQTGAGTDTQYFGPGTRLTVL.

The chain combines TRBV7-2 with TRBJ2-7; 7 nucleotides align to TRBD1. CDR3 length equals 13 residues. Unmatched junction bases numbered 0, after V lost 1 base and J lost 3 bases. Germline CDR1 is SGHTA and CDR2 is FQGNSA. In DNA, the CDR3 is TGTGCCAGCAGCTTAGGGGACAGCTACGAGCAGTACTTC. Translating it yields CASSLGDSYEQYF.

The rearrangement joins TRBV5-1 to TRBJ2-5; 10 positions agree with TRBD2. The CDR3 loop spans 16 amino acids. The V and J ends lost 1 base and 5 bases, in that order; junction bases with no gene match: 8. Germline values: CDR1 SGHRS, CDR2 YFSETQ. CDR3 sequence: CASSLFSGGPGETQYF. In DNA form, the CDR3 reads TGCGCCAGCAGCTTGTTTAGCGGGGGGCCCGGGGAGACCCAGTACTTC.

This clone was picked up a small number of times. The chain employs TRBV7-9 and TRBJ2-7; D uncertain. The germline V and J ends were trimmed by 2 bases and 1 base, with 6 bases remaining between them. The CDR3 is 13 amino acids. In germline, CDR1 is SEHNR, CDR2 FQNEAQ (reference sequence). DNA of the CDR3: TGTGCCAGCAGCTTAAGCAGTTCCTACGAGCAGTACTTC. Encoded protein: CASSLSSSYEQYF.

The rearrangement uses TRBV5-6 and TRBJ2-1; D ambiguous. The CDR3 is 15 amino acids. Germline V CDR1 and CDR2: SGHDT, YYEEEE. Trimming pared 4 bases from V and 4 bases from J, leaving 15 bases between. CDR3 bases: TGTGCCAGCAGCCTAGGACCGGACCTTTACAATGAGCAGTTCTTC. Its translation is CASSLGPDLYNEQFF.

The J gene is TRBJ2-5, the V gene TRBV6-5, with a weak D call TRBD1 (6 bases). Between the trimmed V and J ends, which lost 4 bases and 7 bases, there was a span of 22 bases. The CDR3 is made up of 16 amino acids. The germline V gene encodes CDR1 MNHEY and CDR2 SVGAGI. CDR3: CASSLPGQIGSGTQYF. The CDR3 nucleotides read TGTGCCAGCAGTTTACCCGGACAGATCGGGTCCGGGACCCAGTACTTC.

This chain connects TRBV5-4 to TRBJ1-1; 8 bases agree with TRBD1. After removal of 2 bases from V and 1 base from J, the junction contained 7 bases not matched to a gene. Germline V CDR1 and CDR2: SGHNT, YYREEE (reference sequence). This CDR3 region has 16 residues. The CDR3: CASSFWQGARNTEAFF. For the CDR3, the DNA is TGTGCCAGCAGCTTCTGGCAGGGGGCGCGGAACACTGAAGCTTTCTTT.

This clone was counted between two and nine times. The chain joins TRBV29-1 to TRBJ2-1; maybe TRBD1 (5 bases). Germline loops: CDR1 SQVTM, CDR2 ANQGSEA. The CDR3 is 14 residues long. V lost 3 bases, J lost 10 bases, and 19 bases lay in between. The CDR3 reads CSVDSLDTSWEQFF. As DNA, the CDR3 is TGCAGCGTTGATTCTCTGGACACGTCGTGGGAGCAGTTCTTC.

A remark on this clone: Mismatch with germline at one junction end may stem from a read error. The rearrangement links TRBV2 to TRBJ1-2; D gene ambiguous. Looked up from germline, CDR1 is SNHLY and CDR2 is FYNNEI. CDR3 length: 11 residues. Here the CDR3 DNA reads TGCGCCCAACGTGCCTCGTATGGCTACACCTTC. It specifies CAQRASYGYTF.

The V and J genes are TRBV2 and TRBJ2-7; TRBD1 matches at 11 bases. Germline V gene data show CDR1 as SNHLY and CDR2 as FYNNEI. V gave up 6 bases and J gave up 4 bases; unmatched junction bases: 2. The CDR3 spans 13 residues. CDR3 residues: CASRGDRGYEQYF. CDR3 nucleotide sequence: TGTGCCAGCAGGGGGGACAGGGGGTACGAGCAGTACTTC.

CDR3 sequence: CASSQGAGTGGYWETQYF. The CDR3 DNA is TGTGCCAGCAGCCAAGGAGCGGGCACAGGGGGCTACTGGGAGACCCAGTACTTC. The chain has TRBV7-6 and TRBJ2-5, with 9 bases matching TRBD1. In germline, CDR1 is SGHVS, CDR2 FNYEAQ. The CDR3 runs 18 residues. Trimming took 5 bases from V and 5 from J; bases not matched to a gene: 18.

The rearrangement joins TRBV5-1 to TRBJ2-3, with D perhaps matching TRBD1 or TRBD2 (6 bases each). Germline V gene sequence: CDR1 SGHRS, CDR2 YFSETQ. This CDR3 is 16 amino acids long. V gave up 1 base and J gave up 3 bases, with 15 bases separating them. This CDR3 is CASSLQGGTRTDTQYF. The CDR3 DNA is TGCGCCAGCAGCTTGCAAGGGGGGACAAGAACAGATACGCAGTATTTT.

The chain has TRBV6-5 and TRBJ1-5; D is uncertain. This CDR3 is 15 amino acids long. Germline values: CDR1 MNHEY, CDR2 SVGAGI. With 6 bases removed from V and 0 bases from J, the gap between germline ends came to 12 bases. In DNA form, the CDR3 reads TGTGCCAGCAGCTCGAACTTGAATAGCAATCAGCCCCAGCATTTT. Residues: CASSSNLNSNQPQHF.

V and J are TRBV29-1 and TRBJ1-2; maybe TRBD1 (5 bases). Germline V lookup: CDR1 SQVTM, CDR2 ANQGSEA. With 2 bases removed from V and 8 bases from J, the gap between germline ends came to 12 bases. The CDR3 is 12 amino acids. The CDR3 sequence is CSVEHGAWGYTF. CDR3 sequence (DNA): TGCAGCGTTGAACACGGGGCTTGGGGCTACACCTTC.

The J gene is TRBJ1-1, the V gene TRBV4-3; TRBD1 might be the D (6 bases). Trimming removed 4 bases from V and 3 bases from J, with 15 bases in between. Germline V CDR1 and CDR2: LGHNA, YSLEER. The CDR3 loop spans 15 amino acids. The CDR3 loop reads CASSLSTGEDTEAFF. CDR3 DNA: TGCGCCAGCAGCCTCTCGACAGGTGAGGACACTGAAGCTTTCTTT.

The genes are TRBV7-6 and TRBJ2-7; D perhaps matches TRBD1 (6 bases). With 0 bases removed from V and 2 bases from J, the gap between germline ends came to 8 bases. The CDR3 has 14 amino acids. The germline V gene has CDR1 SGHVS and CDR2 FNYEAQ. The CDR3 DNA follows: TGTGCCAGCAGCTTAGCGGGACACCCCTACGAGCAGTACTTC. Protein: CASSLAGHPYEQYF.

The gene calls are TRBV4-3 and TRBJ1-2; 10 bases are shared with TRBD1. Trimming at V came to 4 bases and at J to 4 bases, leaving 12 bases not matched to a gene. Germline CDR1 LGHNA, CDR2 YSLEER. The CDR3 is 17 amino acids. In DNA form, the CDR3 reads TGCGCCAGCAGCCCGCAGCCCCAGGGACAGGGGCGCTATGGCTACACCTTC. Translating gives CASSPQPQGQGRYGYTF.